This T cell receptor beta chain was sequenced for a study of healthy donors' naive CD4 and CD8 T cells. Trimming stripped 6 bases from V and 4 bases from J, with 15 bases between. Germline V CDR1 and CDR2: MNHEY, SVGAGI. There are 14 residues in the CDR3. Starting from around 500 ng of total RNA, TCR libraries were made with linear amplification. TCRdb re-analysed the reads in MiXCR, keeping a single row per CDR3 protein. The sample has 150,000 to 200,000 distinct CDR3 sequences, 65% to 75% seen once. Sequenced material: naive CD4+ and CD8+ T cells sorted from blood, pooled from several donors. This TCR came from a pool of human donors in good health; the sample pools cells from several healthy donors. The rearrangement uses TRBV6-5 and TRBJ1-2, with D tentatively TRBD1 (6 bases). The CDR3 loop is CASRDRDTLYGYTF. The CDR3 nucleotides read TGTGCCAGCAGGGATCGGGACACCCTCTATGGCTACACCTTC.